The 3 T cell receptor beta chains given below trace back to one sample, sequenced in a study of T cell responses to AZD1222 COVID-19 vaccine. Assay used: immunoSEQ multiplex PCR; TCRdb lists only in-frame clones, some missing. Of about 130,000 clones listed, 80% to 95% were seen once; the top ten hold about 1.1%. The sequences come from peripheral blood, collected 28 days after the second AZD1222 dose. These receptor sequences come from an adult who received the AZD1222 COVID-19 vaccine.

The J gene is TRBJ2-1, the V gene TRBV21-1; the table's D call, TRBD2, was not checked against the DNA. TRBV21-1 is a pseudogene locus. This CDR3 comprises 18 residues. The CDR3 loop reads CASSKVPRENPSDNEQFF. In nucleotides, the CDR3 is TGTGCCAGCAGCAAAGTCCCGCGGGAAAACCCCTCCGACAATGAGCAGTTCTTC.

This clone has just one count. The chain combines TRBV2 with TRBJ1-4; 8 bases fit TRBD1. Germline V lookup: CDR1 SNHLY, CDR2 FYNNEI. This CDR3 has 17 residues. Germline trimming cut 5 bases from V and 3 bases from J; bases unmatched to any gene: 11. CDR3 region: CASSSGQGNWANEKLFF. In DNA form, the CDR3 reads TGTGCCAGCAGTTCTGGACAGGGTAATTGGGCTAATGAAAAACTGTTTTTT.

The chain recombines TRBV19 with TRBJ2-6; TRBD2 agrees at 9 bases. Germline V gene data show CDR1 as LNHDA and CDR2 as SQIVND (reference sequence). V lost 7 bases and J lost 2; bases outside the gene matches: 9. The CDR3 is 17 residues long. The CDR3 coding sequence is TGTGCCAGTACAAGCGGGGGGCGGGCGCCTGGGGCCAACGTCCTGACTTTC. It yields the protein CASTSGGRAPGANVLTF. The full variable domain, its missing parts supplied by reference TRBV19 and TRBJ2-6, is DGGITQSPKYLFRKEGQNVTLSCEQNLNHDAMYWYRQDPGQGLRLIYYSQIVNDFQKGDIAEGYSVSREKKESFPLTVTSAQKNPTAFYLCASTSGGRAPGANVLTFGAGSRLTVL.